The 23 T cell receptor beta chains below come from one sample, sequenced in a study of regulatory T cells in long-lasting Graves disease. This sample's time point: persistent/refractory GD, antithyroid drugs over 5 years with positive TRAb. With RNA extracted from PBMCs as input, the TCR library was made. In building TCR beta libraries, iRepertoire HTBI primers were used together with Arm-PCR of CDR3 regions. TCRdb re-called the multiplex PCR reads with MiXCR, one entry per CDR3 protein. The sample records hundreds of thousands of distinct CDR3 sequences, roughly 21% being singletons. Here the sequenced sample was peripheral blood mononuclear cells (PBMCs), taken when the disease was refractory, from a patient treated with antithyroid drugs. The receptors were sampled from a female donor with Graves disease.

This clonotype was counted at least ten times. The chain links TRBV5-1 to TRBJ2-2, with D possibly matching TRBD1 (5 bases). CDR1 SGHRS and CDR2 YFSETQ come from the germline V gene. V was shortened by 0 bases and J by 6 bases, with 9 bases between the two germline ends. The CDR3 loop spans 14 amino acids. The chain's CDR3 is CASSLEGAAGELFF. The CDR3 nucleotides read TGCGCCAGCAGCTTGGAAGGGGCGGCCGGGGAGCTGTTTTTT.

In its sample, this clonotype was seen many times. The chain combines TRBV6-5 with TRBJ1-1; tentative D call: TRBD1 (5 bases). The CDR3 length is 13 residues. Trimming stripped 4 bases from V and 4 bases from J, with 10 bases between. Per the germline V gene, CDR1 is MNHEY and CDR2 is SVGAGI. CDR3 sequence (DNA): TGTGCCAGCAGTTCCCCAGGGCCCACTGAAGCTTTCTTT. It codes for CASSSPGPTEAFF.

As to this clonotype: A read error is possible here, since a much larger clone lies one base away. This CDR3 is CASSLGVVYERYF. CDR3 coding DNA: TGTGCCAGCAGCTTGGGGGTAGTATACGAGCGGTACTTC. The V gene is TRBV11-2, the J gene TRBJ2-7, with D possibly called TRBD1 or TRBD2 (5 bases each). This CDR3 has 13 residues. In germline, CDR1 is SGHAT, CDR2 FQNNGV.

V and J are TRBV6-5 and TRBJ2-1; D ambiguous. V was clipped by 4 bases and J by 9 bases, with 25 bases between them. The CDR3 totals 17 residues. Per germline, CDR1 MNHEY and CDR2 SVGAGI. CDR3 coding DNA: TGTGCCAGCAGTTCCTACCTCTCCGCACGAAGGGTTCTTGAGCAGTTCTTC. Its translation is CASSSYLSARRVLEQFF.

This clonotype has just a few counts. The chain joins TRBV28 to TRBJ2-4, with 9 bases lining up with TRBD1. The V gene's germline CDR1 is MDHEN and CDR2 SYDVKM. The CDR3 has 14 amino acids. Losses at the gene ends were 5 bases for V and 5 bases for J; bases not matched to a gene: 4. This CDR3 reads CASSADRGENIQYF. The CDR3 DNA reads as TGTGCCAGCAGTGCGGACAGGGGAGAAAACATTCAGTACTTC.

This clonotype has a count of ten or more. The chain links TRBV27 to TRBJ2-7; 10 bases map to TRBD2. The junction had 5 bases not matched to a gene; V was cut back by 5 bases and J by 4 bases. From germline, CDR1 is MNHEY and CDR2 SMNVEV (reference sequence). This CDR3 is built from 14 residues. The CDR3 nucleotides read TGTGCCAGCAGTGGAGTAGCGGGAGGTTACGAGCAGTACTTC. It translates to CASSGVAGGYEQYF.

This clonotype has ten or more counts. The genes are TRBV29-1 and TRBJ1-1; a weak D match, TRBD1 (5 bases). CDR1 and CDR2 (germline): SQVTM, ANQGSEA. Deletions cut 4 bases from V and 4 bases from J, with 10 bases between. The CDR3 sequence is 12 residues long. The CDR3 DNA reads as TGCAGCGTTGGAGGGGAGGGCACTGAAGCTTTCTTT. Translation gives CSVGGEGTEAFF.

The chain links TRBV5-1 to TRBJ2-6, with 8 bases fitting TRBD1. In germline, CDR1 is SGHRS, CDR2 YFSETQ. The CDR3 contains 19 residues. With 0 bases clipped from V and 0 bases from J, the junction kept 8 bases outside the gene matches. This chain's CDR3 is CASSLVPGQVPSGANVLTF. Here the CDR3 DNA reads TGCGCCAGCAGCTTGGTTCCGGGACAGGTTCCCTCTGGGGCCAACGTCCTGACTTTC.

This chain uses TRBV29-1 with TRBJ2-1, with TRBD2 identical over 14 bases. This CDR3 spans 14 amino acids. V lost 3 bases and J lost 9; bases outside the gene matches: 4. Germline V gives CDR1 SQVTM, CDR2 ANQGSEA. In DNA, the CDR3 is TGCAGCGTTGAGGGACTAGCGGGAGTGGGTGAGCAGTTCTTC. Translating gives CSVEGLAGVGEQFF.

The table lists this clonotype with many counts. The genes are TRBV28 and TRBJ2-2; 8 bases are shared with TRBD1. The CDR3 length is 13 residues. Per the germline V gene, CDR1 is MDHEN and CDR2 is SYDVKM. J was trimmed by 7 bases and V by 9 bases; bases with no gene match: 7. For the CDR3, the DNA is TGTGCCAGTCGACAGGGGACCGGCGGGGAGCTGTTTTTT. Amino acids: CASRQGTGGELFF.

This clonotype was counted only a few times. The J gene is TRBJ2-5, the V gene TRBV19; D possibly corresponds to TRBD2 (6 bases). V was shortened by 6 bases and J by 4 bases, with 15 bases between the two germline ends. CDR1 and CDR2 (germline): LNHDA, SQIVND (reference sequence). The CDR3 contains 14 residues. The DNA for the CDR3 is TGTGCCAGTAGGCCGGGACTTAGCTCAGAGACCCAGTACTTC. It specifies CASRPGLSSETQYF.

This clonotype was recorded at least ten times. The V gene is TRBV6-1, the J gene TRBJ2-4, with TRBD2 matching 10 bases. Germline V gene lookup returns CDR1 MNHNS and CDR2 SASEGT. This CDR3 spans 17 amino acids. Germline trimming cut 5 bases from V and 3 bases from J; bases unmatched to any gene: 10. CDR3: CASSNPGLADHKNIQYF. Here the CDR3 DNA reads TGTGCCAGCAGTAACCCCGGACTAGCGGACCACAAAAACATTCAGTACTTC.

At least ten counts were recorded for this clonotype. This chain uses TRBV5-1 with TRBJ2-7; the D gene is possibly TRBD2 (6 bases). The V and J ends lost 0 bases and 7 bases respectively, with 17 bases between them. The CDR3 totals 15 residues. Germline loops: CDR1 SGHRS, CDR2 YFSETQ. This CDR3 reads CASSLELTLRGEQYF. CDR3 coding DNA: TGCGCCAGCAGCTTGGAACTCACCTTACGGGGGGAGCAGTACTTC.

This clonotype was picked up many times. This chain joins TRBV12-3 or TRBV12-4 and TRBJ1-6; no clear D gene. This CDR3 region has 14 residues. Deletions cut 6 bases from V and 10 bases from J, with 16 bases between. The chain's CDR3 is CASSPGPGRSPLHF. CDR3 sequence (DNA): TGTGCCAGCAGCCCGGGCCCCGGACGGTCACCCCTCCACTTT.

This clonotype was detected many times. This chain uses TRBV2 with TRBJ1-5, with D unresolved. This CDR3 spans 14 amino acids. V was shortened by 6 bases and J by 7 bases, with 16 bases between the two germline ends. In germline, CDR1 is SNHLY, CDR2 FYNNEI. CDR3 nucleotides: TGTGCCAGCAGGCCGGGCAGTGGAGGCCAGCCCCAGCATTTT. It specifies CASRPGSGGQPQHF.

Here the CDR3 reads CASSPTGQGDVEQYF. CDR3 DNA: TGTGCCAGTAGTCCCACGGGACAGGGAGACGTCGAGCAGTACTTC. The gene calls are TRBV19 and TRBJ2-7, with TRBD1 matching 9 bases. Germline trimming cut 5 bases from V and 6 bases from J; bases unmatched to any gene: 11. CDR3 size: 15 residues. Germline V CDR1 and CDR2: LNHDA, SQIVND (reference sequence).

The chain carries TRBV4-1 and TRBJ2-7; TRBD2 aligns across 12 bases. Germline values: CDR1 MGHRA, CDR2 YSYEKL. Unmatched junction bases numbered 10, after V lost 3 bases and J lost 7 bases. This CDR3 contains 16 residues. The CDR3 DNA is TGCGCCAGCAGCCAGATCGGACTAGCGGGAATGGAAGAGCAGTACTTC. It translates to CASSQIGLAGMEEQYF.

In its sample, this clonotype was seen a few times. The CDR3 loop reads CASSQTGETGELFF. The CDR3 DNA follows: TGTGCCAGCAGCCAAACAGGGGAGACCGGGGAGCTGTTTTTT. The V call is TRBV12-3 or TRBV12-4, the J call TRBJ2-2; TRBD1 agrees at 7 bases. The CDR3 totals 14 residues. V shed 6 bases and J 5 bases; nucleotides not matched to a gene: 6.

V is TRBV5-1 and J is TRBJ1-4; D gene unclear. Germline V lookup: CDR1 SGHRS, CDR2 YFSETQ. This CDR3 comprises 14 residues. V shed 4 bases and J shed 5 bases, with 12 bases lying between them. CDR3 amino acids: CASSLTLPNEKLFF. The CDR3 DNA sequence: TGCGCCAGCAGCCTGACACTACCAAATGAAAAACTGTTTTTT.

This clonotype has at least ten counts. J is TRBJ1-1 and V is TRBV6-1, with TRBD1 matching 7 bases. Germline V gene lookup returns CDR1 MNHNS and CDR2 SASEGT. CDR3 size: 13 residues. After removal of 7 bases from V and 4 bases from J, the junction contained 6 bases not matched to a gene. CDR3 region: CASTEDRATEAFF. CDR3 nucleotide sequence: TGTGCCAGCACCGAAGACAGGGCCACTGAAGCTTTCTTT.

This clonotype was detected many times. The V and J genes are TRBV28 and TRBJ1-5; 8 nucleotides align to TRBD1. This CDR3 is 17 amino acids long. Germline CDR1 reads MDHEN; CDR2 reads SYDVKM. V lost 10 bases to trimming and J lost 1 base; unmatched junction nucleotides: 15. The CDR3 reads CATEGQAHTGSNQPQHF. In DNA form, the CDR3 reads TGTGCCACCGAGGGACAGGCCCATACCGGGAGCAATCAGCCCCAGCATTTT.

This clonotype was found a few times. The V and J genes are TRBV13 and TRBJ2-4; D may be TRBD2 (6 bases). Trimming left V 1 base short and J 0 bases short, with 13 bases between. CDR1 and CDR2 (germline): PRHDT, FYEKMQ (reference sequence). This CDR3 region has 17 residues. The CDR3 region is CASSLEGLKLAKNIQYF. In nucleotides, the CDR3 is TGTGCCAGCAGCTTAGAGGGACTCAAACTAGCCAAAAACATTCAGTACTTC.

CDR3: CASTTVGQINTGELFF. The CDR3 DNA is TGTGCCAGCACTACGGTGGGCCAGATTAACACCGGGGAGCTGTTTTTT. The gene calls are TRBV3-1 and TRBJ2-2; the D is unclear. With 7 bases removed from V and 2 bases from J, the gap between germline ends came to 17 bases. From germline, CDR1 is LGHDT and CDR2 YNNKEL (reference sequence). The CDR3 length is 16 residues.